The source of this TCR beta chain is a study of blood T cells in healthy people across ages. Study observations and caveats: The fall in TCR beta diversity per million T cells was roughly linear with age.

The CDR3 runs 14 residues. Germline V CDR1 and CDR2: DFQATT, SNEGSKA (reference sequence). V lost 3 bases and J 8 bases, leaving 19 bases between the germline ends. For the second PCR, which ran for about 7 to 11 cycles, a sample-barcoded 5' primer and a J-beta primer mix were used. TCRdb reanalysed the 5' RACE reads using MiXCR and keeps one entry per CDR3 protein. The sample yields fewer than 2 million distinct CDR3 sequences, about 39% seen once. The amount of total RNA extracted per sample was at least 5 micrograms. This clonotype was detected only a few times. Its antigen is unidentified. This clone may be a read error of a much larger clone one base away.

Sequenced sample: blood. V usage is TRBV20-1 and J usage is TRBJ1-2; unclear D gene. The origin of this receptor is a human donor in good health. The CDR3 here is CSAREGLQLRGYTF. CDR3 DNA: TGCAGTGCTAGGGAGGGTCTGCAATTACGGGGCTACACCTTC.